What follows is one TCR beta chain and its context. The assay was immunoSEQ multiplex PCR, and TCRdb's table has in-frame clones only and misses some. The sample lists approximately 41,000 clones, 90% to 95% occurring once. The data derive from a study of T cell changes during pregnancy in multiple sclerosis. This CDR3 contains 18 residues. The V gene end was trimmed by 4 bases and the J gene end by 8 bases; junction bases not matched to a gene: 11. Germline assignment: CDR1 SEHNR and CDR2 FQNEAQ (reference sequence). The clonotype originates from a female donor in good health, enrolled as a control in a pregnancy study. The gene calls are TRBV7-9 and TRBJ2-1; TRBD2 agrees at 16 bases. Sequencing used CD4+ T cells from peripheral blood mononuclear cells, obtained in the second trimester of pregnancy. The CDR3 sequence: CASSSSPGLAGGLDEQFF. The CDR3 nucleotides are TGTGCCAGCAGCTCATCACCGGGACTAGCGGGGGGGCTCGATGAGCAGTTCTTC.